This TCR beta chain was captured in a study of cytomegalovirus exposure and HLA in healthy donors. Study-wide findings and caveats: For most TCR sequences rarity was the rule, although some public TCRs occurred in many donors.

The germline V gene has CDR1 MNHNS and CDR2 SASEGT. The CDR3 sequence is 14 residues long. The junction had 4 bases not matched to a gene; V was cut back by 7 bases and J by 1 base. In the PCR, 60 Vbeta and 13 Jbeta primers were used. Produced via immunoSEQ multiplex PCR; TCRdb's table is partial and in-frame only. The repertoire holds under 300,000 clones, with over 70% as singletons. A remark on this clone: Antigen unknown.

The specimen was PBMCs. The genes are TRBV6-1 and TRBJ1-1, with TRBD1 matching over 9 bases. The receptor's source is a woman between 55 and 75 years old in good health and CMV-seropositive. In DNA, the CDR3 is TGTGCCAGCAACCCGGGACAGGGGAACACTGAAGCTTTCTTT. Protein: CASNPGQGNTEAFF.